These 28 T cell receptor beta chains originate from one sample sequenced in a study of cytomegalovirus exposure and HLA in healthy donors. In the PCR, 60 Vbeta and 13 Jbeta primers were used. Clones were read by immunoSEQ multiplex PCR, and TCRdb kept only the in-frame ones, dropping some. The top ten clones hold around 12% of a sample with roughly 110,000 clones, about 75% of them seen once. The specimen sequenced was PBMCs. These receptors were obtained from a woman aged 40 to 50 in good health and CMV-seropositive.

The chain couples TRBV19 to TRBJ1-5, with 7 bases that match TRBD1. Trimming took 5 bases from V and 6 from J; bases not matched to a gene: 10. The germline CDR1 and CDR2 sequences are LNHDA and SQIVND (reference sequence). The CDR3 runs to 15 residues. The CDR3 loop reads CASSVRQGMIQPQHF. The CDR3, as DNA: TGTGCCAGTAGTGTAAGACAGGGAATGATTCAGCCCCAGCATTTT. Filled out from reference TRBV19 and TRBJ1-5, the complete variable domain reads DGGITQSPKYLFRKEGQNVTLSCEQNLNHDAMYWYRQDPGQGLRLIYYSQIVNDFQKGDIAEGYSVSREKKESFPLTVTSAQKNPTAFYLCASSVRQGMIQPQHFGDGTRLSIL.

The rearrangement uses TRBV7-9 and TRBJ1-2, with D hard to call. The length of the CDR3 is 12 residues. Trimming took off 1 base at V and 5 bases at J, with 5 bases between the two ends. The germline CDR1 and CDR2 sequences are SEHNR and FQNEAQ (reference sequence). The CDR3 reads CASSLEEYGYTF. The CDR3 DNA reads as TGTGCCAGCAGCTTAGAAGAGTATGGCTACACCTTC. The complete variable domain, with remaining parts taken from reference TRBV7-9 and TRBJ1-2, reads DTGVSQNPRHKITKRGQNVTFRCDPISEHNRLYWYRQTLGQGPEFLTYFQNEAQLEKSRLLSDRFSAERPKGSFSTLEIQRTEQGDSAMYLCASSLEEYGYTFGSGTRLTVV.

The chain has TRBV5-1 and TRBJ2-2; 10 nucleotides match TRBD2. CDR3 length: 15 amino acids. Germline CDR1 is SGHRS and CDR2 is YFSETQ. Trimming at V came to 4 bases and at J to 7 bases, leaving 7 bases not matched to a gene. Here the CDR3 reads CASSHELAGYGELFF. DNA for the CDR3: TGCGCCAGCAGCCACGAACTAGCGGGGTACGGGGAGCTGTTTTTT.

The CDR3, as DNA: TGCGCCAGCAGTGAGCAGTCCCTCAATGAGCAGTTCTTC. The encoded protein is CASSEQSLNEQFF. The rearrangement links TRBV10-2 to TRBJ2-1; D not resolved. Germline CDR1 is WSHSY and CDR2 is SAAADI. This CDR3 comprises 13 residues. The ends were cut back, 2 bases at V and 6 bases at J, with 8 bases in the middle.

The genes are TRBV5-1 and TRBJ2-5; D is perhaps TRBD2 (5 bases). The CDR3 has 15 amino acids. With 5 bases removed from V and 4 bases from J, the gap between germline ends came to 18 bases. CDR1 is SGHRS and CDR2 is YFSETQ in the germline V gene. This chain's CDR3 is CASRMNWGVGETQYF. The CDR3 nucleotides read TGCGCCAGCAGGATGAATTGGGGAGTGGGAGAGACCCAGTACTTC.

The chain combines TRBV2 with TRBJ1-3, with 7 bases lining up with TRBD1. V was pared by 2 bases and J by 3 bases, with 4 bases of the junction left unmatched. The CDR3 has 15 amino acids. Germline CDR1 and CDR2: SNHLY and FYNNEI. CDR3 in amino acids: CASSEQGEGGNTIYF. Written as DNA, the CDR3 is TGTGCCAGCAGTGAACAGGGGGAAGGTGGAAACACCATATATTTT.

This rearrangement joins TRBV6-5 to TRBJ2-2; 12 nucleotides align to TRBD2. The CDR3 consists of 15 residues. In germline, CDR1 is MNHEY, CDR2 SVGAGI. Trimming removed 6 bases from V and 3 bases from J; junction bases left unmatched: 2. Written as DNA, the CDR3 is TGTGCCAGCAGAGGACTAGCGGGGCACACCGGGGAGCTGTTTTTT. This codes for CASRGLAGHTGELFF.

As regards this clone: A read error may produce the germline difference seen at one junction end. This chain joins TRBV6-6 and TRBJ2-1, with 7 bases lining up with TRBD1. CDR3 size: 15 residues. In germline, CDR1 is MNHNY, CDR2 SVGAGI (reference sequence). Written as DNA, the CDR3 is TGTGCCAACAGTGCCTCGACAGGGTTAGGCCATGAGCAGTTCTTC. The encoded protein is CANSASTGLGHEQFF.

The chain joins TRBV9 to TRBJ1-3; D gene uncertain. The V gene's germline CDR1 is SGDLS and CDR2 YYNGEE. This CDR3 has 15 residues. V was shortened by 0 bases and J by 3 bases, with 10 bases between the two germline ends. This CDR3 reads CASSVGGGIGNTIYF. The CDR3 nucleotides are TGTGCCAGCAGCGTAGGCGGAGGAATTGGAAACACCATATATTTT.

V gene TRBV4-2 combines with J gene TRBJ1-4, with 7 bases lining up with TRBD1. V shed 0 bases, J shed 11 bases, and the junction held 9 bases outside the gene matches. The germline gives CDR1 LGHNA, CDR2 YNFKEQ. The CDR3 consists of 15 residues. In nucleotides, the CDR3 is TGTGCCAGCAGCCAAGAATGGGGGACAGCTACGAAACTGTTTTTT. Translating gives CASSQEWGTATKLFF.

The chain has TRBV2 and TRBJ1-4; D may be TRBD1 (5 bases). Per germline, CDR1 SNHLY and CDR2 FYNNEI. Trimming took off 6 bases at V and 8 bases at J, with 22 bases between the two ends. There are 16 residues in the CDR3. CDR3 in DNA: TGTGCCAGCAGGGCTCAGACGGGGGTTCCCGGGGAAAAACTGTTTTTT. This translates into CASRAQTGVPGEKLFF.

This chain joins TRBV19 and TRBJ1-4, with TRBD1 identical over 8 bases. Trimming removed 4 bases from V and 6 bases from J; junction bases left unmatched: 4. Germline CDR1 and CDR2: LNHDA and SQIVND (reference sequence). The CDR3 sequence is 14 residues long. DNA for the CDR3: TGTGCCAGTAGTAGGCAGGGGGCATATGAAAAACTGTTTTTT. It encodes CASSRQGAYEKLFF.

This chain links TRBV6-1 with TRBJ2-7; 9 bases line up with TRBD1. The CDR3 contains 16 residues. From germline, CDR1 is MNHNS and CDR2 SASEGT. The trim removed 4 bases at V and 6 bases at J, leaving 13 bases unmatched. In nucleotides, the CDR3 is TGTGCCAGCAGTGGCCCCTGGACAGGGGTGGGGGGCGAGCAGTACTTC. Encoded protein: CASSGPWTGVGGEQYF.

The chain is built from TRBV5-1 and TRBJ1-2, with TRBD1 identical over 10 bases. After removal of 0 bases from V and 5 bases from J, the junction contained 4 bases not matched to a gene. Germline CDR1 is SGHRS and CDR2 is YFSETQ. This CDR3 spans 15 amino acids. DNA of the CDR3: TGCGCCAGCAGCTTGGGTTGGGACAGGGGTTATGGCTACACCTTC. It translates to CASSLGWDRGYGYTF.

The chain carries TRBV5-4 and TRBJ2-1; TRBD1 might be the D (7 bases). The CDR3 contains 16 residues. V lost 5 bases, J lost 9 bases, and 24 bases lay in between. The germline gives CDR1 SGHNT, CDR2 YYREEE (reference sequence). The CDR3 protein is CASRPGGQDLRGEQFF. In nucleotides, the CDR3 is TGTGCCAGCAGACCAGGGGGGCAGGACCTCAGGGGTGAGCAGTTCTTC.

The chain couples TRBV2 to TRBJ1-5; D perhaps matches TRBD1 (5 bases). V dropped 7 bases and J dropped 1 base, with 8 bases sitting between them. CDR3 size: 13 residues. Germline V CDR1 and CDR2: SNHLY, FYNNEI. DNA of the CDR3: TGTGCCAGCATGACAGACAGCAATCAGCCCCAGCATTTT. Amino acid sequence: CASMTDSNQPQHF.

This clone was seen at least ten times. This chain joins TRBV4-2 and TRBJ2-1; tentative D call: TRBD2 (6 bases). This CDR3 comprises 16 residues. Trimming shortened V by 4 bases and J by 1 base, and 14 bases separated the two germline ends. CDR1 is LGHNA and CDR2 is YNFKEQ in the germline V gene. The CDR3 region has the DNA TGTGCCAGCAGCCGCAGCCTGGCGGGGTCCTACAATGAGCAGTTCTTC. Its protein is CASSRSLAGSYNEQFF.

This clone was seen more than once but under ten times. V usage is TRBV5-1 and J usage is TRBJ1-4, with 9 bases lining up with TRBD1. V shed 3 bases and J 5 bases; nucleotides not matched to a gene: 5. The CDR3 contains 15 residues. CDR1 is SGHRS, CDR2 YFSETQ, per germline. The CDR3 sequence is CASSYGQGINEKLFF. CDR3 DNA sequence: TGCGCCAGCAGCTATGGACAGGGGATAAATGAAAAACTGTTTTTT.

This clone was seen once. This rearrangement joins TRBV30 to TRBJ1-3; D is perhaps TRBD1 (6 bases). This CDR3 region has 13 residues. Trimming removed 2 bases from V and 5 bases from J, with 10 bases in between. Germline CDR1 reads GTSNPN; CDR2 reads SVGIG (reference sequence). The DNA for the CDR3 is TGTGCCTGGAGTCGGGGGGCGAGAAACACCATATATTTT. Its translation: CAWSRGARNTIYF.

The chain has TRBV5-1 and TRBJ1-3; TRBD1 matches at 8 bases. J was trimmed by 4 bases and V by 0 bases; bases with no gene match: 6. Germline lookup yields CDR1 SGHRS and CDR2 YFSETQ. The CDR3 runs to 16 residues. CDR3 coding DNA: TGCGCCAGCAGCTTGGATTCAGGGGGCTTGGGAAACACCATATATTTT. This translates into CASSLDSGGLGNTIYF.

This chain connects TRBV30 to TRBJ1-2; no definite D call. The CDR3 runs to 12 residues. The V gene's germline CDR1 is GTSNPN and CDR2 SVGIG (reference sequence). Trimming removed 0 bases at V and 7 bases at J, with 9 bases between. The CDR3 loop reads CAWSVRPSGYTF. CDR3 DNA: TGTGCCTGGAGTGTACGTCCCAGTGGCTACACCTTC.

The V call is TRBV7-9, the J call TRBJ1-2; tentative D call: TRBD1 (5 bases). Germline lookup yields CDR1 SEHNR and CDR2 FQNEAQ (reference sequence). V was clipped by 1 base and J by 2 bases, with 8 bases between them. The CDR3 is made up of 14 amino acids. CDR3 DNA sequence: TGTGCCAGCAGCTTAGTTCGGGGGAACTATGGCTACACCTTC. Protein product: CASSLVRGNYGYTF.

This chain uses TRBV18 with TRBJ1-5, with 10 bases aligning to TRBD1. The junction had 8 bases not matched to a gene; V was cut back by 6 bases and J by 9 bases. There are 14 residues in the CDR3. Germline V CDR1 and CDR2: KGHSH, LQKENI. CDR3: CASSPGQGVLPQHF. The CDR3 DNA reads as TGTGCCAGCTCCCCAGGACAGGGGGTTCTGCCCCAGCATTTT. Variable domain in full (rest from reference TRBV18 and TRBJ1-5): NAGVMQNPRHLVRRRGQEARLRCSPMKGHSHVYWYRQLPEEGLKFMVYLQKENIIDESGMPKERFSAEFPKEGPSILRIQQVVRGDSAAYFCASSPGQGVLPQHFGDGTRLSIL.

The chain couples TRBV9 to TRBJ1-5; a possible D gene is TRBD1 (6 bases). V lost 0 bases and J lost 2, with 9 bases in between. This CDR3 region has 15 residues. The germline gives CDR1 SGDLS, CDR2 YYNGEE. The DNA of the CDR3 is TGTGCCAGCAGCGTAGGGGCAGGGGGCAATCAGCCCCAGCATTTT. Translated, it gives CASSVGAGGNQPQHF. Full variable domain (remainder filled in from reference TRBV9 and TRBJ1-5): DSGVTQTPKHLITATGQRVTLRCSPRSGDLSVYWYQQSLDQGLQFLIQYYNGEERAKGNILERFSAQQFPDLHSELNLSSLELGDSALYFCASSVGAGGNQPQHFGDGTRLSIL.

The CDR3 sequence is CAWSPRDRLNSPLHF. In DNA, the CDR3 is TGTGCCTGGAGTCCTAGGGACAGGTTAAATTCACCCCTCCACTTT. The chain employs TRBV30 and TRBJ1-6; 8 bases map to TRBD1. V was pared by 2 bases and J by 7 bases, with 7 bases of the junction left unmatched. This CDR3 contains 15 residues. Germline V gives CDR1 GTSNPN, CDR2 SVGIG (reference sequence).

The genes are TRBV4-1 and TRBJ2-7; D is ambiguous. The V gene lost 1 base and the J gene lost 0 bases, with 7 bases spanning the gap. The CDR3 is made up of 14 amino acids. The germline V gene has CDR1 MGHRA and CDR2 YSYEKL. The CDR3 here is CASSQVPYSYEQYF. The CDR3 DNA follows: TGCGCCAGCAGCCAAGTACCCTACTCCTACGAGCAGTACTTC.

The chain joins TRBV5-6 to TRBJ2-2; TRBD2 is a possible D gene (5 bases). Germline V gives CDR1 SGHDT, CDR2 YYEEEE. CDR3 size: 15 residues. The V end was cut by 4 bases, the J end by 7 bases, with 17 bases between. The DNA of the CDR3 is TGTGCCAGCAGCATACTTTATCGGGGTATCGGGGAGCTGTTTTTT. Encoded protein: CASSILYRGIGELFF.

The CDR3 loop reads CAISDSTVRSGANVLTF. CDR3 nucleotide sequence: TGTGCCATCAGTGATAGTACAGTACGATCTGGGGCCAACGTCCTGACTTTC. The genes are TRBV10-3 and TRBJ2-6; D gene unclear. Trimming stripped 3 bases from V and 1 base from J, with 13 bases between. Germline CDR1 reads ENHRY; CDR2 reads SYGVKD. The CDR3 sequence is 17 residues long.